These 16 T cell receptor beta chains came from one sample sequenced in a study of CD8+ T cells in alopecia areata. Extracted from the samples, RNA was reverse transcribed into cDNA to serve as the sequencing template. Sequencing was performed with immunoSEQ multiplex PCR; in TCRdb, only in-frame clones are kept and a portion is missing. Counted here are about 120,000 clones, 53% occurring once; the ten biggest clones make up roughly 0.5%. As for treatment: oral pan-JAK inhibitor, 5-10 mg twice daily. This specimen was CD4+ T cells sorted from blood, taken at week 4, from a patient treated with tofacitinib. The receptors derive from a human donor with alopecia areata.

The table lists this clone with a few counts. CDR3 in amino acids: CASSLGVGTGMDEQFF. In nucleotides, the CDR3 is TGCGCCAGCAGCCTTGGAGTAGGGACAGGGATGGATGAGCAGTTCTTC. The chain combines TRBV5-1 with TRBJ2-1, with 9 bases lining up with TRBD1. CDR3 length: 16 residues. CDR1 and CDR2 from the germline V gene are SGHRS and YFSETQ. V trimming: 4 bases; J trimming: 8 bases; junction bases outside the gene matches: 13.

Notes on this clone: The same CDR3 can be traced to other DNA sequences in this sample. This chain's CDR3 is CASSIQGSYGYTF. CDR3 coding DNA: TGTGCCAGTAGTATACAGGGTTCCTATGGCTACACCTTC. The chain joins TRBV19 to TRBJ1-2; the D gene is possibly TRBD1 (5 bases). Trimming took 2 bases from V and 4 from J, leaving 8 bases between them. There are 13 residues in the CDR3. The germline CDR1 and CDR2 sequences are LNHDA and SQIVND (reference sequence).

This CDR3 is CASSARTGSYEQYF. The CDR3 DNA follows: TGTGCCAGCAGTGCGAGGACTGGTTCCTACGAGCAGTACTTC. The chain employs TRBV25-1 and TRBJ2-7; tentatively, D is TRBD2 (5 bases). The CDR3 sequence is 14 residues long. The V and J ends lost 4 bases and 1 base respectively, with 11 bases between them. CDR1 is MGHDK and CDR2 is SYGVNS in the germline V gene.

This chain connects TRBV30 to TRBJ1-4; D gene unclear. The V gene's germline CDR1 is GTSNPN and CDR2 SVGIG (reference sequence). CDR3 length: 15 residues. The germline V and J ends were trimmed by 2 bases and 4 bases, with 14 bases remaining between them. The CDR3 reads CAWSSISGSNEKLFF. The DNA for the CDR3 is TGTGCCTGGAGTAGTATAAGTGGAAGTAATGAAAAACTGTTTTTT. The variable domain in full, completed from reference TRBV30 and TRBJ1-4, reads SQTIHQWPATLVQPVGSPLSLECTVEGTSNPNLYWYRQAAGRGLQLLFYSVGIGQISSEVPQNLSASRPQDRQFILSSKKLLLSDSGFYLCAWSSISGSNEKLFFGSGTQLSVL.

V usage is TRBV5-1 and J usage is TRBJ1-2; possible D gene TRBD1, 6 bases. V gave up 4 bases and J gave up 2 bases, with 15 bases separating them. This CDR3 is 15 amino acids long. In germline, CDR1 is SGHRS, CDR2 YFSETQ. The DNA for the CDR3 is TGCGCCAGCAGCCAAGGGACAAACCTAAACTATGGCTACACCTTC. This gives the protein CASSQGTNLNYGYTF.

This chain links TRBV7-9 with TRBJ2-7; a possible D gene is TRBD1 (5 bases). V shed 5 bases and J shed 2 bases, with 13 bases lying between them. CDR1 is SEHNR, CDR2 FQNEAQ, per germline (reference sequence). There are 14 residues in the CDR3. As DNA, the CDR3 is TGTGCCAGCAGCCAATCGACAGTCACCTACGAGCAGTACTTC. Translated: CASSQSTVTYEQYF.

CDR3 residues: CASSQGHRTPSTDTQYF. As DNA, the CDR3 is TGTGCCAGCAGCCAAGGGCACCGGACGCCTAGCACAGATACGCAGTATTTT. V and J are TRBV4-2 and TRBJ2-3; no definite D call. The CDR3 is 17 amino acids. Trimming removed 1 base at V and 0 bases at J, with 14 bases between. Per germline, CDR1 LGHNA and CDR2 YNFKEQ.

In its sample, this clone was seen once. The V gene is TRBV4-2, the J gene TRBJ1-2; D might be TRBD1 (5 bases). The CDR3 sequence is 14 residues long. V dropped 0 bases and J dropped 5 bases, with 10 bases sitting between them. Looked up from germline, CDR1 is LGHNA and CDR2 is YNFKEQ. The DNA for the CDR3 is TGTGCCAGCAGCCAAGACCTGGGGGGATATGGCTACACCTTC. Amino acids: CASSQDLGGYGYTF.

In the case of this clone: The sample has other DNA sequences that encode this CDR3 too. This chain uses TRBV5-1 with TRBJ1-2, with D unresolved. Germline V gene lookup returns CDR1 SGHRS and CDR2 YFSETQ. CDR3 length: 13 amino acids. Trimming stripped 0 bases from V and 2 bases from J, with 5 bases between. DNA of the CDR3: TGCGCCAGCAGCTTGGTAGAGAACTATGGCTACACCTTC. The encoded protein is CASSLVENYGYTF.

The CDR3 spells CSGKLTVNTEAFF. DNA of the CDR3: TGCAGCGGCAAACTTACAGTGAACACTGAAGCTTTCTTT. V and J are TRBV29-1 and TRBJ1-1; D ambiguous. The CDR3 is 13 residues long. Trimming shortened V by 7 bases and J by 0 bases, and 12 bases separated the two germline ends. Germline V CDR1 and CDR2: SQVTM, ANQGSEA.

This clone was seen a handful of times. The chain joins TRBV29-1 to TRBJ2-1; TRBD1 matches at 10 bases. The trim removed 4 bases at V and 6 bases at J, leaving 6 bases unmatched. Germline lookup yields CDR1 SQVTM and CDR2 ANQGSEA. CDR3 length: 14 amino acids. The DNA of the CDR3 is TGCAGCGTTGCCGGACAGGGGGGGTTCAATGAGCAGTTCTTC. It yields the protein CSVAGQGGFNEQFF.

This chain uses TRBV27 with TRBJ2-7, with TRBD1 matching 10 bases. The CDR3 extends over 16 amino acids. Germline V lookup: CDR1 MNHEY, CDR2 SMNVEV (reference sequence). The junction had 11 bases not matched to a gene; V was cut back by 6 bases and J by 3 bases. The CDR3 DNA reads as TGTGCCAGCAGACGAACCGGAGGACAGGGGGTCTACGAGCAGTACTTC. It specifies CASRRTGGQGVYEQYF.

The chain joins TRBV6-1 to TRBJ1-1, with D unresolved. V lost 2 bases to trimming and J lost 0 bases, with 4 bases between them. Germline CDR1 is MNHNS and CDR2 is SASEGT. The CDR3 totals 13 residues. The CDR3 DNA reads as TGTGCCAGCAGTGAACGAGTGAACACTGAAGCTTTCTTT. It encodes CASSERVNTEAFF.

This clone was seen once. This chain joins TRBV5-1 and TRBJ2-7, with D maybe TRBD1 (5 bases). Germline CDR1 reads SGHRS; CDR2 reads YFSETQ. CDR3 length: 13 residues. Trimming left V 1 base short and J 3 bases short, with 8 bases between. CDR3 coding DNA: TGCGCCAGCAGCTTGTCAGGGATCTACGAGCAGTACTTC. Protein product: CASSLSGIYEQYF.

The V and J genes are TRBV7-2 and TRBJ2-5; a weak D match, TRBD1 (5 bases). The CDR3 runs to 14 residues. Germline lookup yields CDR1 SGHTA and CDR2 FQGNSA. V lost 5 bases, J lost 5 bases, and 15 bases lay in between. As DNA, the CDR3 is TGTGCCAGCAGCCCCGGGCAGGGTTCCGAGACCCAGTACTTC. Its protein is CASSPGQGSETQYF.

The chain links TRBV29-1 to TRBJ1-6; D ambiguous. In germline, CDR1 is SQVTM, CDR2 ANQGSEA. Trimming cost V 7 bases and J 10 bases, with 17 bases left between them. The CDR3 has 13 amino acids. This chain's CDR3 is CSDPDNEISPLHF. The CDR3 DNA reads TGCAGCGACCCCGACAACGAGATATCACCCCTCCACTTT.